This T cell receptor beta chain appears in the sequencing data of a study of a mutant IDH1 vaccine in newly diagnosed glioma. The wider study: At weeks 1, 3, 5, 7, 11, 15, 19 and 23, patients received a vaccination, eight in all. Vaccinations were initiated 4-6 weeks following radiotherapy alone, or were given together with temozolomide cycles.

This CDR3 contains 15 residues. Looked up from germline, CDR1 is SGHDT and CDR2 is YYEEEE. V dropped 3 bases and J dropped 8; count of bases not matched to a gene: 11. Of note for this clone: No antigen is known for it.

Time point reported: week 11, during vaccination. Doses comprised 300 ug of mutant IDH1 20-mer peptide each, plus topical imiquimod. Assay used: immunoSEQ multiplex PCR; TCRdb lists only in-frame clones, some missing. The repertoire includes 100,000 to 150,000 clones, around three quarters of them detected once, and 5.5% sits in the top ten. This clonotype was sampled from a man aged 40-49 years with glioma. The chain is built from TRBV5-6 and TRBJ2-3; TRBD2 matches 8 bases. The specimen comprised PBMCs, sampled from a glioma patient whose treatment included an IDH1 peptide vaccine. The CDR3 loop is CASSYPGTRVGTQYF. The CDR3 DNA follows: TGTGCCAGCAGCTACCCCGGGACTAGGGTAGGTACGCAGTATTTT.